Shown below are 29 T cell receptor beta chains from a single sample sequenced in a study of shared clonotypes between healthy human individuals. Assay: immunoSEQ multiplex PCR; the TCRdb copy retains only in-frame clones and omits some. The profile shows about a million clones, roughly 80% of them singletons. Material: memory CD4+ T cells from PBMCs. Subset described: CD45RA-negative fraction. These receptors all come from a man in his late teens or twenties in good health. Some clones in this sample may be carry-over from other donors' samples.

The rearrangement joins TRBV19 to TRBJ2-7; 8 bases are a match to TRBD2. Germline CDR1 and CDR2: LNHDA and SQIVND (reference sequence). With V trimmed by 1 base and J by 3 bases, 5 bases remained unmatched. This CDR3 contains 15 residues. The DNA for the CDR3 is TGTGCCAGTAGTATAGCTGCGGGAGGTTACTACGAGCAGTACTTC. Residues: CASSIAAGGYYEQYF.

Only a few counts were recorded for this clone. The V and J genes are TRBV4-3 and TRBJ2-7; D may be TRBD2 (6 bases). V lost 1 base, J lost 2 bases, and 15 bases lay in between. The CDR3 extends over 16 amino acids. Germline CDR1 reads LGHNA; CDR2 reads YSLEER. The CDR3 DNA reads as TGCGCCAGCAGCCAAGGGAGGGGTGGCAGAGCCTACGAGCAGTACTTC. Its protein is CASSQGRGGRAYEQYF.

The table lists this clone with a few counts. This rearrangement joins TRBV23-1 to TRBJ1-1, with D unresolved. TRBV23-1 is labeled an ORF, and its function is uncertain. The CDR3 has 17 residues. Trimming took 6 bases from V and 4 from J, leaving 24 bases between them. The DNA for the CDR3 is TGCGCCAGCAGCCCTCAGCGATGTGGCCCGGCGGGCACTGAAGCTTTCTTT. As protein: CASSPQRCGPAGTEAFF.

V is TRBV28 and J is TRBJ1-4, with 7 positions matching TRBD1. Germline CDR1 and CDR2: MDHEN and SYDVKM. Trimming cost V 6 bases and J 2 bases; bases outside gene matches: 12. The CDR3 loop spans 17 amino acids. The CDR3 sequence is CASRSTGEVGTNEKLFF. The CDR3 bases are TGTGCCAGCAGGTCTACAGGGGAAGTCGGGACTAATGAAAAACTGTTTTTT.

The rearrangement uses TRBV7-6 and TRBJ2-5, with TRBD2 matching 10 bases. The DNA end is more similar to TRBJ2-7, so the J call may be wrong. Germline CDR1 reads SGHVS; CDR2 reads FNYEAQ. The CDR3 extends over 14 amino acids. CDR3 region: CASSSGTSVYEQYF. CDR3 DNA sequence: TGTGCCAGCAGCTCCGGGACTAGCGTTTACGAGCAGTACTTC.

This chain links TRBV7-2 with TRBJ2-3; 15 positions match TRBD2. The V segment lost 5 bases and the J segment 3 bases; nucleotides outside the gene matches: 6. The CDR3 loop spans 17 amino acids. Germline assignment: CDR1 SGHTA and CDR2 FQGNSA. CDR3 protein: CASSRKGLAGGTDTQYF. As DNA, the CDR3 is TGTGCCAGCAGCCGGAAGGGACTAGCGGGAGGTACAGATACGCAGTATTTT. The full variable domain, in which reference TRBV7-2 and TRBJ2-3 provide the parts outside the CDR3, is GAGVSQSPSNKVTEKGKDVELRCDPISGHTALYWYRQSLGQGLEFLIYFQGNSAPDKSGLPSDRFSAERTGGSVSTLTIQRTQQEDSAVYLCASSRKGLAGGTDTQYFGPGTRLTVL.

V usage is TRBV7-8 and J usage is TRBJ2-7; 10 nucleotides line up with TRBD2. V gave up 5 bases and J gave up 0 bases; unmatched junction bases: 10. Germline V gives CDR1 SGHVS, CDR2 FQNEAQ. The CDR3 loop spans 17 amino acids. The CDR3 region is CASSTRTSGASSYEQYF. CDR3 sequence (DNA): TGTGCCAGCAGCACCCGGACTAGCGGTGCTAGCTCCTACGAGCAGTACTTC.

The V gene is TRBV4-3, the J gene TRBJ1-2; the D is unclear. CDR3 length equals 14 residues. CDR1 LGHNA and CDR2 YSLEER come from the germline V gene. Between the trimmed V and J ends, which lost 7 bases and 5 bases, there was a span of 17 bases. The CDR3 loop reads CASICGREIYGYTF. The CDR3, as DNA: TGCGCCAGCATCTGCGGACGGGAGATATATGGCTACACCTTC.

A few counts support this clone. Written as DNA, the CDR3 is TGTGCCAGTAGGGGACTTAACACCGGGGAGCTGTTTTTT. Amino acids: CASRGLNTGELFF. V is TRBV19 and J is TRBJ2-2; TRBD2 might be the D (6 bases). In germline, CDR1 is LNHDA, CDR2 SQIVND (reference sequence). The CDR3 loop spans 13 amino acids. Trimming shortened V by 6 bases and J by 2 bases, and 7 bases separated the two germline ends.

J is TRBJ1-4 and V is TRBV30, with 9 bases lining up with TRBD1. The CDR3 totals 13 residues. Germline values: CDR1 GTSNPN, CDR2 SVGIG (reference sequence). The V segment lost 4 bases and the J segment 7 bases; nucleotides outside the gene matches: 4. Here the CDR3 reads CAWNEDRGEKLFF. CDR3 nucleotides: TGTGCCTGGAACGAGGACAGGGGTGAAAAACTGTTTTTT.

The chain links TRBV5-8 to TRBJ2-1; no clear D. Per the germline V gene, CDR1 is SGHTS and CDR2 is YDEGEE. CDR3 length: 14 amino acids. V gave up 0 bases and J gave up 0 bases, with 4 bases separating them. CDR3 coding DNA: TGTGCCAGCAGCTTGGGGAGCTCCTACAATGAGCAGTTCTTC. The encoded protein is CASSLGSSYNEQFF.

The rearrangement joins TRBV9 to TRBJ1-2, with 8 bases that match TRBD1. Germline trimming cut 0 bases from V and 8 bases from J; bases unmatched to any gene: 9. Germline CDR1 and CDR2: SGDLS and YYNGEE. The CDR3 totals 15 residues. The CDR3 reads CASSVGPGTGVGYTF. The CDR3 DNA reads TGTGCCAGCAGCGTAGGGCCCGGGACAGGAGTCGGCTACACCTTC.

This clone was picked up a small number of times. The CDR3 loop reads CASSARDIEYATNEKLFF. The CDR3 DNA reads TGTGCCAGCAGCGCGCGGGACATCGAATATGCAACTAATGAAAAACTGTTTTTT. V usage is TRBV7-2 and J usage is TRBJ1-4; D may be TRBD1 (6 bases). The germline V gene encodes CDR1 SGHTA and CDR2 FQGNSA. The CDR3 runs 18 residues. V shed 5 bases and J shed 0 bases, with 19 bases lying between them.

The chain combines TRBV2 with TRBJ2-1; D not certain. Deletions cut 4 bases from V and 6 bases from J, with 4 bases between. The CDR3 is 11 amino acids. Looked up from germline, CDR1 is SNHLY and CDR2 is FYNNEI. The CDR3 DNA is TGTGCCAGCAGTGCCCGCAATGAGCAGTTCTTC. This encodes CASSARNEQFF. Full variable domain (outside the CDR3, taken from reference TRBV2 and TRBJ2-1): EPEVTQTPSHQVTQMGQEVILRCVPISNHLYFYWYRQILGQKVEFLVSFYNNEISEKSEIFDDQFSVERPDGSNFTLKIRSTKLEDSAMYFCASSARNEQFFGPGTRLTVL.

The table lists this clone with a count of one. J is TRBJ2-3 and V is TRBV23-1, with 7 bases matching TRBD1. TRBV23-1 is marked as an open reading frame, function uncertain. The J segment lost 2 bases and the V segment lost 9 bases, leaving 8 bases of the junction unmatched. The CDR3 is 14 amino acids. The CDR3 spells CARASGQLTDTQYF. The CDR3 DNA reads as TGCGCCAGGGCATCGGGACAGCTCACAGATACGCAGTATTTT.

The V call is TRBV9, the J call TRBJ2-1; 10 positions match TRBD2. V was pared by 3 bases and J by 2 bases, with 5 bases of the junction left unmatched. Germline CDR1 is SGDLS and CDR2 is YYNGEE. CDR3 size: 16 residues. For the CDR3, the DNA is TGTGCCAGCAGCGGAAGTAGCGGGGGGACCTACAATGAGCAGTTCTTC. This gives the protein CASSGSSGGTYNEQFF.

The chain uses TRBV2 and TRBJ2-5; 7 nucleotides align to TRBD1. V trimming: 10 bases; J trimming: 4 bases; junction bases outside the gene matches: 12. Per germline, CDR1 SNHLY and CDR2 FYNNEI. The CDR3 is made up of 14 amino acids. The CDR3 DNA follows: TGTGCCACAGGACAGGCAGTGGGCGGAGAGACCCAGTACTTC. This translates into CATGQAVGGETQYF.

V gene TRBV7-9 combines with J gene TRBJ1-5; D is uncertain. CDR3 length: 12 amino acids. V lost 6 bases to trimming and J lost 0 bases, with 3 bases between them. Germline CDR1 reads SEHNR; CDR2 reads FQNEAQ (reference sequence). CDR3 sequence reads: CASSNSNQPQHF. Written as DNA, the CDR3 is TGTGCCAGCAGTAATAGCAATCAGCCCCAGCATTTT.

This rearrangement joins TRBV2 to TRBJ1-5, with D perhaps TRBD1 (5 bases). V was clipped by 8 bases and J by 5 bases, with 19 bases between them. CDR1 is SNHLY and CDR2 is FYNNEI in the germline V gene. CDR3 length equals 15 residues. DNA for the CDR3: TGTGCCAGCCTCCCAGACCGACAGCCCGATCAGCCCCAGCATTTT. It yields the protein CASLPDRQPDQPQHF.

In this sample, this clone turned up a few times. The identical CDR3 is also encoded by other nucleotide sequences in the sample. The chain has TRBV4-1 and TRBJ2-7; TRBD2 is a possible D gene (5 bases). The V and J ends lost 0 bases and 4 bases respectively, with 7 bases between them. This CDR3 region has 13 residues. Per the germline V gene, CDR1 is MGHRA and CDR2 is YSYEKL. The CDR3 is CASSQDRGYEQYF. CDR3 DNA: TGCGCCAGCAGCCAAGATCGGGGATACGAGCAGTACTTC.

This clone was seen once. V is TRBV6-5 and J is TRBJ1-6, with TRBD1 matching 8 bases. Germline V CDR1 and CDR2: MNHEY, SVGAGI. This CDR3 region has 14 residues. V lost 7 bases, J lost 10 bases, and 9 bases stayed unmatched. CDR3 residues: CASTVTGGWSPLHF. The CDR3 region has the DNA TGTGCCAGCACCGTTACAGGGGGATGGTCACCCCTCCACTTT.

V gene TRBV6-1 combines with J gene TRBJ2-7; D possibly corresponds to TRBD2 (7 bases). Trimming shortened V by 6 bases and J by 0 bases, and 12 bases separated the two germline ends. From germline, CDR1 is MNHNS and CDR2 SASEGT. CDR3 size: 14 residues. The CDR3 spells CASRGGAFSYEQYF. The CDR3 DNA is TGTGCCAGCAGGGGGGGGGCCTTCTCCTACGAGCAGTACTTC.

CDR3 coding DNA: TGTGCCAGCTCCACCATAGACAGGCAAGAGACCCAGTACTTC. Its translation is CASSTIDRQETQYF. This chain connects TRBV28 to TRBJ2-5; a possible D gene is TRBD1 (6 bases). Trimming removed 8 bases at V and 2 bases at J, with 15 bases between. The CDR3 totals 14 residues. Germline V gene lookup returns CDR1 MDHEN and CDR2 SYDVKM.

This rearrangement joins TRBV2 to TRBJ2-7; 13 bases agree with TRBD2. Germline values: CDR1 SNHLY, CDR2 FYNNEI. The J segment lost 6 bases and the V segment lost 4 bases, leaving 6 bases of the junction unmatched. The CDR3 is 15 residues long. CDR3 residues: CASSVKTSGGSEQYF. CDR3 in DNA: TGTGCCAGCAGTGTTAAGACTAGCGGGGGGAGCGAGCAGTACTTC.

The chain has TRBV19 and TRBJ2-1, with D unresolved. V dropped 4 bases and J dropped 2 bases, with 12 bases sitting between them. The length of the CDR3 is 15 residues. Per germline, CDR1 LNHDA and CDR2 SQIVND (reference sequence). CDR3 in amino acids: CASSTAAGAYNEQFF. CDR3 DNA sequence: TGTGCCAGTAGTACGGCGGCAGGCGCCTACAATGAGCAGTTCTTC.

This clone was seen only a few times. The chain has TRBV6-1 and TRBJ2-1; 14 bases are shared with TRBD2. CDR1 is MNHNS and CDR2 is SASEGT in the germline V gene. This CDR3 has 18 residues. V lost 2 bases, J lost 9 bases, and 12 bases stayed unmatched. The CDR3 DNA sequence: TGTGCCAGCAGTGAAAGTCCGGGACTAGCGGGAGTGTGGGGTGAGCAGTTCTTC. Translating gives CASSESPGLAGVWGEQFF.

The genes are TRBV23-1 and TRBJ2-2, with D unclear. TRBV23-1 is an ORF for which the function is uncertain. There are 12 residues in the CDR3. Trimming shortened V by 0 bases and J by 6 bases, and 2 bases separated the two germline ends. DNA for the CDR3: TGCGCCAGCAGTCAATCTGCCGGGGAGCTGTTTTTT. It encodes CASSQSAGELFF.

About this clone itself: Other nucleotide sequences in the sample specify the same CDR3. V and J are TRBV5-1 and TRBJ1-4; D is ambiguous. CDR1 and CDR2 from the germline V gene are SGHRS and YFSETQ. This CDR3 has 14 residues. V lost 4 bases and J lost 1, with 8 bases in between. The CDR3, as DNA: TGCGCCAGCAGCCTCAGCGGAACTAATGAAAAACTGTTTTTT. It yields the protein CASSLSGTNEKLFF.

As concerns this clone: The sample contains more than one DNA sequence encoding this CDR3. The genes are TRBV30 and TRBJ1-5, with D perhaps TRBD1 (6 bases). V was pared by 3 bases and J by 5 bases, with 11 bases between. The germline CDR1 and CDR2 sequences are GTSNPN and SVGIG (reference sequence). The CDR3 runs 13 residues. The CDR3 here is CAWRKGGHQPQHF. The DNA of the CDR3 is TGTGCCTGGAGAAAAGGGGGACATCAGCCCCAGCATTTT.